The 20 T cell receptor beta chains listed next were all sequenced from one sample in a study of T cell responses to AZD1222 COVID-19 vaccine. Sequenced by immunoSEQ multiplex PCR; TCRdb stores in-frame clones only, minus some. The table lists 75,000 to 100,000 clones, approximately 85% of them singletons. The starting material was peripheral blood, obtained on day 0 of AZD1222 vaccination. These receptor sequences come from an adult in good health.

This chain joins TRBV12-3 or TRBV12-4 and TRBJ1-2, with 8 bases identical to TRBD1. J gave up 8 bases and V 6 bases, and 8 bases lay outside the gene matches. This CDR3 comprises 13 residues. The CDR3 protein is CASSPQTGVGYTF. For the CDR3, the DNA is TGTGCCAGCAGCCCCCAGACAGGGGTCGGCTACACCTTC.

This chain joins TRBV15 and TRBJ2-1, with D maybe TRBD2 (5 bases). Germline values: CDR1 LNHNV, CDR2 YYDKDF (reference sequence). V was shortened by 5 bases and J by 1 base, with 12 bases between the two germline ends. This CDR3 spans 15 amino acids. CDR3 nucleotide sequence: TGTGCCACCAGCCTCCGGGCGGGTTCCTACAATGAGCAGTTCTTC. Residues: CATSLRAGSYNEQFF.

This clone was counted once. The V gene is TRBV3-1 (or the pseudogene TRBV3-2), the J gene TRBJ1-6, with TRBD1 matching 7 bases. The CDR3 is 18 amino acids. The V and J ends lost 4 bases and 1 base, in that order; junction bases with no gene match: 10. From germline, CDR1 is LGHDT and CDR2 YNNKEL (reference sequence). The CDR3 region has the DNA TGTGCCAGCAGCCCTCTGCCCCGCAGGGGGTCCTATAATTCACCCCTCCACTTT. Amino acid sequence: CASSPLPRRGSYNSPLHF.

The CDR3 nucleotides read TGTGCCAGCAGCCAAGGCGGACAGTTTATGAACACTGAAGCTTTCTTT. Protein: CASSQGGQFMNTEAFF. The genes are TRBV4-2 and TRBJ1-1; D may be TRBD1 (6 bases). V lost 1 base and J 0 bases, leaving 12 bases between the germline ends. The germline V gene has CDR1 LGHNA and CDR2 YNFKEQ. The CDR3 runs 16 residues.

The DNA for the CDR3 is TGTGCCAGCAGTTTTCGGGGCTATGGCTACACCTTC. Its translation is CASSFRGYGYTF. The rearrangement links TRBV28 to TRBJ1-2; D unclear. CDR1 MDHEN and CDR2 SYDVKM come from the germline V gene. Trimming took off 3 bases at V and 4 bases at J, with 6 bases between the two ends. The CDR3 runs to 12 residues.

This clone was picked up a small number of times. J is TRBJ2-3 and V is TRBV5-1, with D unclear. Germline values: CDR1 SGHRS, CDR2 YFSETQ. V was shortened by 0 bases and J by 3 bases, with 5 bases between the two germline ends. The CDR3 has 13 amino acids. CDR3 sequence: CASSLGSTDTQYF. The CDR3 DNA reads as TGCGCCAGCAGCTTGGGGAGTACAGATACGCAGTATTTT.

This chain uses TRBV3-1 (or the pseudogene TRBV3-2) with TRBJ2-3; D perhaps matches TRBD1 (6 bases). Trimming stripped 5 bases from V and 2 bases from J, with 26 bases between. The length of the CDR3 is 19 residues. Germline V CDR1 and CDR2: LGHDT, YNNKEL (reference sequence). DNA of the CDR3: TGTGCCAGCAGCTCGAGTCCAGGGGCCCGGGGAACAATCACAGATACGCAGTATTTT. Its translation is CASSSSPGARGTITDTQYF.

The chain uses TRBV5-1 and TRBJ1-3; no firm D call. This CDR3 is built from 13 residues. CDR1 is SGHRS and CDR2 is YFSETQ in the germline V gene. Trimming removed 4 bases from V and 1 base from J, with 6 bases in between. For the CDR3, the DNA is TGCGCCAGCAGCGAAGGTTCTGGAAACACCATATATTTT. Translation: CASSEGSGNTIYF.

The rearrangement links TRBV10-3 to TRBJ2-1, with 7 bases identical to TRBD1. This CDR3 has 16 residues. Looked up from germline, CDR1 is ENHRY and CDR2 is SYGVKD. The trim removed 2 bases at V and 8 bases at J, leaving 12 bases unmatched. CDR3 nucleotide sequence: TGTGCCATCAGTGAGATACCGGGACAGAGTAGGCATGAGCAGTTCTTC. This gives the protein CAISEIPGQSRHEQFF.

V and J are TRBV7-2 and TRBJ2-5, with 8 positions matching TRBD2. Germline-derived CDR1 and CDR2 are SGHTA and FQGNSA. The CDR3 contains 16 residues. V trimming: 1 base; J trimming: 0 bases; junction bases outside the gene matches: 4. In DNA form, the CDR3 reads TGTGCCAGCAGCTTAGTAGGTAGCGGGAACCAAGAGACCCAGTACTTC. Translated: CASSLVGSGNQETQYF.

V gene TRBV28 combines with J gene TRBJ1-1; TRBD1 might be the D (6 bases). CDR3 length: 15 residues. Germline V CDR1 and CDR2: MDHEN, SYDVKM. V lost 8 bases and J 1 base, leaving 17 bases between the germline ends. The CDR3 loop reads CASGGAGTQNTEAFF. The CDR3 coding sequence is TGTGCCAGCGGGGGAGCCGGGACACAGAACACTGAAGCTTTCTTT.

This CDR3 reads CASSLGLDREAFF. CDR3 in DNA: TGTGCCAGCAGTTTAGGACTGGACAGGGAAGCTTTCTTT. The chain links TRBV12-3 or TRBV12-4 to TRBJ1-1; TRBD1 matches at 7 bases. V shed 1 base and J 8 bases; nucleotides not matched to a gene: 4. This CDR3 contains 13 residues.

The chain links TRBV19 to TRBJ2-2, with 7 positions matching TRBD1. This CDR3 comprises 15 residues. Trimming cost V 4 bases and J 6 bases; bases outside gene matches: 8. Germline V gives CDR1 LNHDA, CDR2 SQIVND (reference sequence). This CDR3 is CASSNRGGSAGELFF. In nucleotides, the CDR3 is TGTGCCAGTAGTAACAGGGGTGGGTCGGCCGGGGAGCTGTTTTTT. Filled out from reference TRBV19 and TRBJ2-2, the complete variable domain reads DGGITQSPKYLFRKEGQNVTLSCEQNLNHDAMYWYRQDPGQGLRLIYYSQIVNDFQKGDIAEGYSVSREKKESFPLTVTSAQKNPTAFYLCASSNRGGSAGELFFGEGSRLTVL.

The J gene is TRBJ1-4, the V gene TRBV19; TRBD1 aligns across 7 bases. Germline V gene sequence: CDR1 LNHDA, CDR2 SQIVND (reference sequence). The CDR3 is made up of 13 amino acids. V shed 10 bases, J shed 8 bases, and the junction held 10 bases outside the gene matches. In DNA, the CDR3 is TGTGCCACCGGACAGGAGATGGACGAAAAACTGTTTTTT. Translated, it gives CATGQEMDEKLFF. Filled out from reference TRBV19 and TRBJ1-4, the complete variable domain reads DGGITQSPKYLFRKEGQNVTLSCEQNLNHDAMYWYRQDPGQGLRLIYYSQIVNDFQKGDIAEGYSVSREKKESFPLTVTSAQKNPTAFYLCATGQEMDEKLFFGSGTQLSVL.

The J gene is TRBJ2-7, the V gene TRBV4-1; 9 nucleotides line up with TRBD1. The CDR3 has 15 residues. The germline CDR1 and CDR2 sequences are MGHRA and YSYEKL. V shed 0 bases and J 4 bases; nucleotides not matched to a gene: 4. The CDR3 DNA is TGCGCCAGCAGCCAAGATTACAGGGGGCTTTACGAGCAGTACTTC. The encoded protein is CASSQDYRGLYEQYF.

In this sample, this clone turned up a few times. This sequence joins TRBV7-3 and TRBJ2-6, with TRBD2 as a possible D gene (6 bases). CDR1 is SGHTA, CDR2 FQGTGA, per germline. Trimming removed 5 bases at V and 1 base at J, with 15 bases between. The CDR3 spans 17 residues. CDR3 nucleotide sequence: TGTGCCAGCAGCCCGGTGGGAGGAGCGTCTGGGGCCAACGTCCTGACTTTC. It yields the protein CASSPVGGASGANVLTF. The full variable domain, rest sourced from reference TRBV7-3 and TRBJ2-6, is GAGVSQTPSNKVTEKGKYVELRCDPISGHTALYWYRQSLGQGPEFLIYFQGTGAADDSGLPNDRFFAVRPEGSVSTLKIQRTERGDSAVYLCASSPVGGASGANVLTFGAGSRLTVL.

As for this clone: Distinct nucleotide sequences in the sample also encode this CDR3. This chain joins TRBV6-5 and TRBJ1-5; 7 nucleotides match TRBD1. There are 14 residues in the CDR3. Germline V gene data show CDR1 as MNHEY and CDR2 as SVGAGI. The junction had 9 bases not matched to a gene; V was cut back by 6 bases and J by 7 bases. The CDR3 sequence: CASSRQGSGQPQHF. In nucleotides, the CDR3 is TGTGCCAGCAGCAGACAGGGATCCGGGCAGCCCCAGCATTTT.

The sample holds a few counts of this clone. The V gene is TRBV5-8, the J gene TRBJ1-1, with D maybe TRBD1 (5 bases). The germline V gene encodes CDR1 SGHTS and CDR2 YDEGEE. V dropped 3 bases and J dropped 1 base, with 10 bases sitting between them. This CDR3 comprises 14 residues. The CDR3 reads CASSWGFTNTEAFF. The CDR3 region has the DNA TGTGCCAGCAGCTGGGGGTTTACGAACACTGAAGCTTTCTTT.

In its sample, this clone ranks as medium-sized. The rearrangement uses TRBV7-3 and TRBJ1-6, with D hard to call. The V gene lost 2 bases and the J gene lost 10 bases, with 9 bases spanning the gap. There are 13 residues in the CDR3. Germline values: CDR1 SGHTA, CDR2 FQGTGA. The CDR3 reads CASSLYGGSPLHF. The CDR3 region has the DNA TGTGCCAGCAGCTTATACGGAGGGTCACCCCTCCACTTT.

This chain uses TRBV3-1 (or the pseudogene TRBV3-2) with TRBJ1-5; TRBD1 is a possible D gene (6 bases). CDR3 length equals 13 residues. Germline values: CDR1 LGHDT, CDR2 YNNKEL (reference sequence). The V end was cut by 4 bases, the J end by 4 bases, with 8 bases between. CDR3 DNA: TGTGCCAGCAGCCGGACAGAAAATCAGCCCCAGCATTTT. This encodes CASSRTENQPQHF.